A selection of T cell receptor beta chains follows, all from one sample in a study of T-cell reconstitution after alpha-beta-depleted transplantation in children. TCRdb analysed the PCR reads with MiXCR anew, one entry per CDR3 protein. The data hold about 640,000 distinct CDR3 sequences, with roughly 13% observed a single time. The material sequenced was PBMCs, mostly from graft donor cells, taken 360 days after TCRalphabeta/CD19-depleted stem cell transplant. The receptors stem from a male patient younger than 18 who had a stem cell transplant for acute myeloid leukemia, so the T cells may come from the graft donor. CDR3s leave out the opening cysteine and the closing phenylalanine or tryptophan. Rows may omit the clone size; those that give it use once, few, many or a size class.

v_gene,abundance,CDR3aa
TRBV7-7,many,ASSLGEGATDTQY
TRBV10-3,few,AISERSLKGRTDTQY
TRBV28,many,ASTSNRGLVNEQY
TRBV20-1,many,SATPGLAGWAAGEQY
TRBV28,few,ASSLLQGLEIQSYEQY
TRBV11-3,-,ASSLVSGRNQPQH
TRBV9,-,ASSGRPNTGELF
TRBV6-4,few,ASNPDPAGPDGVLT
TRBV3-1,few,ASSRGEMGMSYNEQF
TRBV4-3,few,ASSPRQGVNEQF
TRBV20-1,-,SAWTSVQETQY
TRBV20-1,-,SARMGLAGPSSYEQY
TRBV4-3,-,ASSREQGIDSPLH
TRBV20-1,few,SAPGLAGGPTGELF
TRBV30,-,AWSVHPITGELF
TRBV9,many,ASSVLDRKTQY
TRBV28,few,ASSMLAASTDTQY
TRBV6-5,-,ASSYFDPQETQY
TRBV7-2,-,ASSFRAQNSYEQY
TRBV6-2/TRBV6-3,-,ASSRQPLAGPYNEQF
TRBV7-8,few,ASSLNTGNPYNEQF
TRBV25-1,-,ASSESGLLLYEQY
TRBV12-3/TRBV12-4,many,ASSLRGTGAGGTEAF